A single sample is the source of the 8 T cell receptor beta chains below, sequenced in a study of early T cells in non-severe SARS-CoV-2 infection (dated by TCRdb to the early 2020s). Receptor libraries were prepared by 5' RACE. TCRdb names NextSeq 500 as the instrument used. Using fastp at Q25 and MiXCR, TCRdb reprocessed the public reads and kept productive beta chains. Rows matching on CDR3 protein sequence are summarized as one entry with the most common DNA and genes. This sample holds tens of thousands of distinct CDR3 sequences; roughly 4.5% were observed only once. The ten largest clones add up to approximately 5% of the sample. The sequenced sample was whole blood, obtained at baseline. The receptors here all came from an adult who was a healthcare worker with PCR-confirmed SARS-CoV-2 infection or an uninfected control (not recorded which).

This clonotype was counted many times. This chain uses TRBV20-1 with TRBJ2-7, with 8 nucleotides matching TRBD1. Losses at the gene ends were 2 bases for V and 5 bases for J; bases not matched to a gene: 14. Per germline, CDR1 DFQATT and CDR2 SNEGSKA (reference sequence). The CDR3 has 16 residues. DNA for the CDR3: TGCAGTGCTAGACCCCCCTCGGACAGGGCAAACAACGAGCAGTACTTC. Its protein is CSARPPSDRANNEQYF.

This clonotype occurred many times. The V call is TRBV7-6, the J call TRBJ2-1; TRBD1 matches at 10 bases. CDR1 is SGHVS and CDR2 is FNYEAQ in the germline V gene. This CDR3 comprises 15 residues. V lost 3 bases and J lost 3; bases outside the gene matches: 2. CDR3 loop: CASSLGTGVYNEQFF. CDR3 nucleotide sequence: TGTGCCAGCAGCTTGGGGACAGGGGTCTACAATGAGCAGTTCTTC.

Many counts were recorded for this clonotype. The chain employs TRBV5-1 and TRBJ2-7; D possibly matches TRBD1 or TRBD2 (5 bases each). This CDR3 is 15 amino acids long. Germline CDR1 SGHRS, CDR2 YFSETQ. The V end was cut by 0 bases, the J end by 2 bases, with 12 bases between. Here the CDR3 reads CASSLDPGTTYEQYF. CDR3 DNA sequence: TGCGCCAGCAGCTTGGACCCCGGGACCACCTACGAGCAGTACTTC.

This rearrangement joins TRBV20-1 to TRBJ2-7; 10 bases are shared with TRBD1. V lost 3 bases, J lost 7 bases, and 9 bases stayed unmatched. The CDR3 length is 14 residues. The germline CDR1 and CDR2 sequences are DFQATT and SNEGSKA (reference sequence). Here the CDR3 DNA reads TGCAGTGCTAGGGCTTTGACAGGGGGCGAGGAGCAGTACTTC. Encoded protein: CSARALTGGEEQYF.

This clonotype showed up many times. This chain uses TRBV5-5 with TRBJ2-7, with 9 bases matching TRBD2. From germline, CDR1 is SGHKS and CDR2 YYEKEE (reference sequence). After removal of 0 bases from V and 3 bases from J, the junction contained 4 bases not matched to a gene. The CDR3 is 15 amino acids. The CDR3 nucleotides read TGTGCCAGCAGCTTGGGCTCTAGCGGGATCTACGAGCAGTACTTC. It translates to CASSLGSSGIYEQYF.

This clonotype appeared many times. The V gene is TRBV11-3, the J gene TRBJ2-7, with 11 bases identical to TRBD1. The CDR3 contains 15 residues. Germline CDR1 and CDR2: SGHNT and YENEEA. V gave up 4 bases and J gave up 5 bases; unmatched junction bases: 7. The CDR3 DNA reads as TGTGCCAGCAGCTCCGGGACAGGGGGTTTGGACGAGCAGTACTTC. Amino acid sequence: CASSSGTGGLDEQYF. The full variable domain, completed using reference TRBV11-3 and TRBJ2-7, is EAGVVQSPRYKIIEKKQPVAFWCNPISGHNTLYWYLQNLGQGPELLIRYENEEAVDDSQLPKDRFSAERLKGVDSTLKIQPAELGDSAVYLCASSSGTGGLDEQYFGPGTRLTVT.

This clonotype was observed at least ten times. The rearrangement links TRBV7-2 to TRBJ1-5; TRBD1 might be the D (6 bases). The CDR3 sequence is 14 residues long. Germline-derived CDR1 and CDR2 are SGHTA and FQGNSA. Trimming took 2 bases from V and 6 from J, leaving 11 bases between them. CDR3 loop: CASSLLGQSQPQHF. The CDR3 region has the DNA TGTGCCAGCAGCTTACTAGGACAGTCTCAGCCCCAGCATTTT.

This clonotype occurred many times. This chain uses TRBV20-1 with TRBJ1-6; no clear D gene. The germline CDR1 and CDR2 sequences are DFQATT and SNEGSKA (reference sequence). The V end lost 4 bases, the J end lost 7 bases, and 8 bases lay between the germline ends. This CDR3 is built from 12 residues. The CDR3 spells CSATGGNSPLHF. The CDR3 DNA is TGCAGTGCTACTGGTGGGAATTCACCCCTCCACTTT.